Below, one TCR beta chain is given with its context. This sample was included in a study of blood T cells in healthy people across ages. Using a J-beta primer mix together with a sample-barcoded 5' primer, a second PCR was run for roughly 6 to 12 cycles. The study obtained at least 3 million CDR3-containing paired-end reads from every sample. TCRdb recomputed calls from the 5' RACE reads with MiXCR, one row per CDR3 protein. The sample holds nearly 800,000 distinct CDR3 sequences, around 25% seen once. Losses at the gene ends were 3 bases for V and 3 bases for J; bases not matched to a gene: 7. This CDR3 region has 15 residues. Germline lookup yields CDR1 SGDLS and CDR2 YYNGEE. These same records also appear under a second study, on T cells of mothers and their children. That report adds: Each mother gave over 8.5 million TCR beta CDR3 reads; each child, roughly 3 million.

The gene calls are TRBV9 and TRBJ2-7, with 9 positions matching TRBD1. The source material was blood. The origin of this receptor is a boy under 18 in good health. The CDR3 is CASSATGQGFYEQYF. The CDR3 DNA reads as TGTGCCAGCAGCGCCACCGGACAGGGGTTCTACGAGCAGTACTTC.